The 8 T cell receptor beta chains given below trace back to one sample, sequenced in a study of CD8 T cells in Susac syndrome (dated by TCRdb to about 2019). Receptor amplification or capture employed the immunoSEQ multiplex PCR assay. RNA was extracted using the RNeasy kit, and roughly 0.5 to 1 ug of the RNA was reverse transcribed with random hexamers. The public reads were reprocessed in TCRdb via fastp at Q25 and MiXCR, keeping in-frame beta chains. Under each unique CDR3 protein, matching rows form one entry showing the most common genes and DNA. Counted in this sample were 92,000 or so distinct CDR3 sequences; about 96% of them appeared once. In total, the top ten clones hold more than 0.55% of the sample. Input material: CD8+ T cells from PBMCs. These receptors originate from a human donor with Susac syndrome.

The V call is TRBV20-1, the J call TRBJ2-2, with 11 nucleotides matching TRBD2. CDR1 is DFQATT, CDR2 SNEGSKA, per germline (reference sequence). The CDR3 consists of 15 residues. V shed 5 bases and J 6 bases; nucleotides not matched to a gene: 8. This chain's CDR3 is CSASLAGGQAGELFF. In nucleotides, the CDR3 is TGCAGTGCTTCTTTAGCGGGGGGGCAAGCCGGGGAGCTGTTTTTT.

The chain carries TRBV9 and TRBJ2-2; the match to TRBD1 covers 8 bases. The length of the CDR3 is 16 residues. After removal of 3 bases from V and 4 bases from J, the junction contained 8 bases not matched to a gene. Looked up from germline, CDR1 is SGDLS and CDR2 is YYNGEE. In DNA, the CDR3 is TGTGCCAGCAGCGCATCAGGGGGCGCAGGCACCGGGGAGCTGTTTTTT. The encoded protein is CASSASGGAGTGELFF.

The rearrangement uses TRBV15 and TRBJ1-2; tentatively, D is TRBD1 (5 bases). Trimming cost V 4 bases and J 0 bases, with 12 bases left between them. Germline CDR1 and CDR2: LNHNV and YYDKDF (reference sequence). CDR3 length equals 15 residues. DNA for the CDR3: TGTGCCACCAGCACAAACAGGTTAGCTAACTATGGCTACACCTTC. Its protein product is CATSTNRLANYGYTF.

V and J are TRBV9 and TRBJ1-3; D call uncertain. This CDR3 has 14 amino acids. The germline V gene encodes CDR1 SGDLS and CDR2 YYNGEE. V shed 3 bases and J shed 0 bases, with 7 bases lying between them. CDR3: CASSARSSGNTIYF. DNA of the CDR3: TGTGCCAGCAGCGCGAGAAGCTCTGGAAACACCATATATTTT. Based on the CDR3 plus reference TRBV9 and TRBJ1-3, the full variable domain is DSGVTQTPKHLITATGQRVTLRCSPRSGDLSVYWYQQSLDQGLQFLIQYYNGEERAKGNILERFSAQQFPDLHSELNLSSLELGDSALYFCASSARSSGNTIYFGEGSWLTVV.

The gene calls are TRBV19 and TRBJ1-5; 7 bases are shared with TRBD1. CDR3 size: 16 residues. CDR1 LNHDA and CDR2 SQIVND come from the germline V gene (reference sequence). Germline trimming cut 7 bases from V and 1 base from J; bases unmatched to any gene: 10. CDR3 in DNA: TGTGCCAGTACCCCGGGAGGGGACAGAAGCAATCAGCCCCAGCATTTT. This gives the protein CASTPGGDRSNQPQHF.

V gene TRBV20-1 combines with J gene TRBJ2-1; the D gene is possibly TRBD2 (5 bases). CDR3 size: 13 residues. Trimming took 0 bases from V and 7 from J, leaving 10 bases between them. Per the germline V gene, CDR1 is DFQATT and CDR2 is SNEGSKA (reference sequence). The CDR3 DNA reads TGCAGTGCTAGAGAACCTAGCAAGAATGAGCAGTTCTTC. Translating gives CSAREPSKNEQFF.

The chain combines TRBV19 with TRBJ2-5; 7 bases align to TRBD2. The junction had 10 bases not matched to a gene; V was cut back by 5 bases and J by 4 bases. There are 15 residues in the CDR3. The germline V gene encodes CDR1 LNHDA and CDR2 SQIVND (reference sequence). CDR3: CASSPRLGGRETQYF. As DNA, the CDR3 is TGTGCCAGTAGTCCCCGTTTGGGGGGGAGAGAGACCCAGTACTTC.

The chain employs TRBV20-1 and TRBJ1-1; no definite D call. V lost 1 base, J lost 6 bases, and 18 bases lay in between. The CDR3 consists of 15 residues. Germline CDR1 DFQATT, CDR2 SNEGSKA (reference sequence). This CDR3 reads CSARGGVQNTAEAFF. In nucleotides, the CDR3 is TGCAGTGCTAGAGGCGGGGTCCAGAACACTGCTGAAGCTTTCTTT.